This TCR beta chain appears in the sequencing data of a study of CD8 T cells in ankylosing spondylitis. The study, taken as a whole, reports: Disease-linked clones were reportedly significantly enriched in matched ankylosing spondylitis synovial fluid. Disease-linked clones bore a CD8+ phenotype, appearing relatively rarely in peripheral blood.

In its sample, this clonotype was seen a few times. What it binds is not known. Via MiXCR, TCRdb re-called the 5' RACE reads, giving one row per CDR3 protein. The table records 300,000 to 400,000 distinct CDR3 sequences, approximately 14% of them present only once. The junction had 4 bases not matched to a gene; V was cut back by 5 bases and J by 12 bases. The CDR3 is 11 residues long. Germline CDR1 and CDR2: SGHAT and FQNNGV. The clonotype originates from a male donor with ankylosing spondylitis or in good health (not recorded which). Sequencing was performed on blood, either unsorted or a sorted T cell fraction (not recorded which). This sequence joins TRBV11-2 and TRBJ2-1, with 7 bases aligning to TRBD1. This CDR3 is CASSTQGMQFF. The CDR3 region has the DNA TGTGCCAGCAGCACACAGGGGATGCAGTTCTTC.